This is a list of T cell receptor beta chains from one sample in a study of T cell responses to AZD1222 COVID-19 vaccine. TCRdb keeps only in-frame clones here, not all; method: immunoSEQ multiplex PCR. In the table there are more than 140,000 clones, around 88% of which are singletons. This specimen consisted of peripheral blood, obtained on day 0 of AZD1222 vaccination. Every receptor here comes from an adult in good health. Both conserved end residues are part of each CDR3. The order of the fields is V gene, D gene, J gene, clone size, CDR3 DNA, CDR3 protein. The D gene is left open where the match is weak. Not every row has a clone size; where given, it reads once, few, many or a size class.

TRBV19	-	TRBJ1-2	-	TGTGCCAGTAGTATAGCAGGAAGCATTCTCTATGGCTACACCTTC	CASSIAGSILYGYTF
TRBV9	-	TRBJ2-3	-	TGTGCCAGCAGCGTAGCACGAACAGATACGCAGTATTTT	CASSVARTDTQYF
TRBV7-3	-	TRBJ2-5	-	TGTGCCAGCAGCCCTACTTCCCAAGAGACCCAGTACTTC	CASSPTSQETQYF
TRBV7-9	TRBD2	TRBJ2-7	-	TGTGCCAGCAGCTTAACTAGCGGGAGCAACGAGCAGTACTTC	CASSLTSGSNEQYF
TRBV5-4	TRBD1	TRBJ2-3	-	TGTGCCAGCAGCTTGCCCGGGACAGTTCCAGATACGCAGTATTTT	CASSLPGTVPDTQYF
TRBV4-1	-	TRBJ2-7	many	TGCGCCAGCAGGCCTACAGAGGTCTCCTACGAGCAGTACTTC	CASRPTEVSYEQYF
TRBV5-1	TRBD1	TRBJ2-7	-	TGCGCCAGCAGCGTGGGGACAGGGGGTTTCTACGAGCAGTACTTC	CASSVGTGGFYEQYF
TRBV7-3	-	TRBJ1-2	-	TGTGCCAGCAGCTTAACGGGAGTAAGTTACACCTTC	CASSLTGVSYTF
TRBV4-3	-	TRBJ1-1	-	TGCGCCAGCAGCCATCCCGGGGGTGACACTGAAGCTTTCTTT	CASSHPGGDTEAFF
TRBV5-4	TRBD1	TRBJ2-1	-	TGTGCCAGCAGCCGGGGACAGGGGAGGAATGAGCAGTTCTTC	CASSRGQGRNEQFF
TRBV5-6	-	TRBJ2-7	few	TGTGCCAGCAGCTTACCGGGATTCAGCTCCTACGAGCAGTACTTC	CASSLPGFSSYEQYF
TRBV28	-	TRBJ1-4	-	TGTGCCAGCAGACTCAGGCGTTCGCAGGAAAAACTGTTTTTT	CASRLRRSQEKLFF
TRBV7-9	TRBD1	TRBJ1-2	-	TGTGCCAGCAGCTTAGCTTGGGACAGGGGGCGAGAAGGCTATGGCTACACCTTC	CASSLAWDRGREGYGYTF
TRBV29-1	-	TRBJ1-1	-	TGCAGCGTTCGGACGAACACTGAAGCTTTCTTT	CSVRTNTEAFF
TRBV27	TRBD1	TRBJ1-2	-	TGTGCCAGCAGTGGTTGGGGCAGGGGGCGCGACTATGGCTACACCTTC	CASSGWGRGRDYGYTF
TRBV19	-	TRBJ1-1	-	TGTGCCAGTAGTATGGGCCGGGGGACTGAAGCTTTCTTT	CASSMGRGTEAFF
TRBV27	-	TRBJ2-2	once	TGTGCCAGCAGTTTGACAGCGTCCTACACCGGGGAGCTGTTTTTT	CASSLTASYTGELFF
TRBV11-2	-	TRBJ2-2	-	TGTGCCAGCAGCCACGGCCAGCGGGACACCGGGGAGCTGTTTTTT	CASSHGQRDTGELFF
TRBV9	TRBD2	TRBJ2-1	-	TGTGCCAGCAGCGTAATGACTCAGACTAGCGGCCTGAGCTCCTACAATGAGCAGTTCTTC	CASSVMTQTSGLSSYNEQFF
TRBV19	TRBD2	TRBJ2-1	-	TGTGCCAGTAGGACGAGGACTAGCGGAGATGGGGGCTCCTACAATGAGCAGTTCTTC	CASRTRTSGDGGSYNEQFF
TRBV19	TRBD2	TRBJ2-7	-	TGTGCCAGTAGAGGTCCAGCGGGAGAGTCGGCCCTCTACGAGCAGTACTTC	CASRGPAGESALYEQYF
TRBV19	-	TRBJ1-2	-	TGTGCCAGTAGTATTAGAGGAGGACAGAACTATGGCTACACCTTC	CASSIRGGQNYGYTF
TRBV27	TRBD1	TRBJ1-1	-	TGTGCCAGCAGTTTATCTAGGACAGGGAGTAACACTGAAGCTTTCTTT	CASSLSRTGSNTEAFF
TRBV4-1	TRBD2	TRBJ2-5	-	TGCGCCAGCAGCCAAGCATCTAGCGGTTTAAAGACCCAGTACTTC	CASSQASSGLKTQYF
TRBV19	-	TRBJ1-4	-	TGTGCCAGTAGTTTCCTCTTAAAGGGGTCCGGTGAAAAACTGTTTTTT	CASSFLLKGSGEKLFF
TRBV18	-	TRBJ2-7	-	TGTGCCAGCTCACCATGGGGGTCCTCTGGGGAGCAGTACTTC	CASSPWGSSGEQYF
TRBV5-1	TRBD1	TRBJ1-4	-	TGCGCCAGCAGCTTGGCCGGGACAGGGCTGGAAAAACTGTTTTTT	CASSLAGTGLEKLFF
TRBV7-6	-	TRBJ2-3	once	TGTGCCAGCAGCTTAATGCTCGGGATTCAGGATACGCAGTATTTT	CASSLMLGIQDTQYF
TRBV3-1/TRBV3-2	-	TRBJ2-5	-	TGTGCCAGCAGCCAAGATGGTCGAAGATTCTCAGAGACCCAGTACTTC	CASSQDGRRFSETQYF
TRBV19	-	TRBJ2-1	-	TGTGCCAGTAGTATAGCGACCCTGGACAATGAGCAGTTCTTC	CASSIATLDNEQFF
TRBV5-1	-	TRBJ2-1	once	TGCGCCAGCAACCATTACGACAATGAGCAGTTCTTC	CASNHYDNEQFF
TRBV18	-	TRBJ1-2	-	TGTGCCAGCTCACCGACGACAGACTATGGCTACACCTTC	CASSPTTDYGYTF
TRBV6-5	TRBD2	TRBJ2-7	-	TGTGCCAGCAGTTTTTCTTGGACTAGCGGAGACTACGAGCAGTACTTC	CASSFSWTSGDYEQYF
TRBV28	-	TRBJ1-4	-	TGTGCCAGCAGTTTATTCGGCAGGTTGGCAAAACTGTTTTTT	CASSLFGRLAKLFF
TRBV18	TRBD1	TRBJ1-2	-	TGTGCCAGCTCACCAGGATCCGGGACAGGATTTGGCTACACCTTC	CASSPGSGTGFGYTF
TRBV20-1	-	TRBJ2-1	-	TGCAGTGCCCAGCTCGTGGGTGAGCAGTTCTTC	CSAQLVGEQFF
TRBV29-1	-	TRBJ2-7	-	TGCAGCGTTGAAGTAAGTACCGACGAGCAGTACTTC	CSVEVSTDEQYF
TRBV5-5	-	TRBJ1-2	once	TGTGCCAGCAGCGCCCGGGACTTCTATGGCTACACCTTC	CASSARDFYGYTF
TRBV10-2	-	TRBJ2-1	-	TGCGCCAGTAGGGGGGGGGAAGTAGGGCAGTTCTTC	CASRGGEVGQFF
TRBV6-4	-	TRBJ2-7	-	TGTGCCAGCAGTGGAGGAGTCTCCTACGAGCAGTACTTC	CASSGGVSYEQYF
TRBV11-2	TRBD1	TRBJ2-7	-	TGTGCCAGCAGCTCTCCGGGACAGAGCTACGAGCAGTACTTC	CASSSPGQSYEQYF
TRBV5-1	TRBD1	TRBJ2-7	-	TGCGCCCGCAGCGCCGGGGGGCTGGGACAGGGTAGCATGTACGAGCAGTACTTC	CARSAGGLGQGSMYEQYF
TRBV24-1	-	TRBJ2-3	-	TGTGCCACCAGTGGGCGCCGGGAGTCAGATACGCAGTATTTT	CATSGRRESDTQYF
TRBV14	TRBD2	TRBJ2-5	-	TGTGCCAGCAGCCAGAGGGAGGGGTTTTGGGAGACCCAGTACTTC	CASSQREGFWETQYF
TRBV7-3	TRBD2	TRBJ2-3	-	TGTGCCAGCAGCTTAATCCCTACTAGCGGGAGCACAGATACGCAGTATTTT	CASSLIPTSGSTDTQYF
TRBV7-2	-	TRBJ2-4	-	TGTGCCAGCAGCTTAGTCGGGGGAGCGGTCAAAAACATTCAGTACTTC	CASSLVGGAVKNIQYF
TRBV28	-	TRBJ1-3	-	TGTGCCAGCAGTACGCCGCAGGGAGTCTCTGGAAACACCATATATTTT	CASSTPQGVSGNTIYF
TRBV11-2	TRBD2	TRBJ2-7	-	TGTGCCAGCAGCTTTGGACTAGCGGGAGGGGATTCCTACGAGCAGTACTTC	CASSFGLAGGDSYEQYF
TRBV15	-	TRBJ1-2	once	TGTGCCACCAGCAGAGAGGAGGGGAACTATGGCTACACCTTC	CATSREEGNYGYTF